These 29 T cell receptor beta chains originate from one sample sequenced in a study of blood T cell repertoires in COVID-19. Assay used: immunoSEQ multiplex PCR; TCRdb lists only in-frame clones, some missing. Found here are around 340,000 clones, approximately 82% of them singletons; the top ten hold 2.5% to 3%. The sequenced material came from peripheral blood. These TCRs come from a young man with active or convalescent COVID-19.

J is TRBJ1-2 and V is TRBV9, with 7 bases matching TRBD1. There are 14 residues in the CDR3. CDR1 is SGDLS, CDR2 YYNGEE, per germline. The V and J ends lost 0 bases and 4 bases, in that order; junction bases with no gene match: 3. The CDR3 DNA reads as TGTGCCAGCAGCGTAGGGGGACAGCTCTATGGCTACACCTTC. Its protein product is CASSVGGQLYGYTF. The variable domain in full, with the rest retrieved from reference TRBV9 and TRBJ1-2, is DSGVTQTPKHLITATGQRVTLRCSPRSGDLSVYWYQQSLDQGLQFLIQYYNGEERAKGNILERFSAQQFPDLHSELNLSSLELGDSALYFCASSVGGQLYGYTFGSGTRLTVV.

This clone has a single count. The V and J genes are TRBV3-1 (or the pseudogene TRBV3-2) and TRBJ2-3; 7 positions agree with TRBD1. Germline assignment: CDR1 LGHDT and CDR2 YNNKEL (reference sequence). The V and J ends lost 7 bases and 5 bases, in that order; junction bases with no gene match: 12. CDR3 length: 15 amino acids. The CDR3 region has the DNA TGTGCCAGCACCCAGGACAGGTTTGGGGGAGATACGCAGTATTTT. Translated, it gives CASTQDRFGGDTQYF.

This chain connects TRBV10-3 to TRBJ2-5; no definite D call. CDR1 is ENHRY and CDR2 is SYGVKD in the germline V gene. Trimming stripped 2 bases from V and 5 bases from J, with 6 bases between. CDR3 length equals 12 residues. The CDR3 loop reads CAISENGETQYF. The CDR3 nucleotides are TGTGCCATCAGTGAGAACGGGGAGACCCAGTACTTC.

This chain links TRBV24-1 with TRBJ2-5; 9 positions match TRBD1. Germline-derived CDR1 and CDR2 are KGHDR and SFDVKD. The CDR3 is 17 residues long. Losses at the gene ends were 5 bases for V and 2 bases for J; bases not matched to a gene: 11. CDR3: CATSAPTLDRGQETQYF. The CDR3 nucleotides are TGTGCCACCAGTGCCCCTACCCTGGACAGGGGACAAGAGACCCAGTACTTC.

The J gene is TRBJ2-7, the V gene TRBV6-2 or TRBV6-3, with no clear D. Trimming shortened V by 3 bases and J by 3 bases, and 12 bases separated the two germline ends. The germline CDR1 and CDR2 sequences are MNHEY and SVGEGT. CDR3 size: 14 residues. CDR3 loop: CASSYDTVLYEQYF. In DNA form, the CDR3 reads TGTGCCAGCAGTTATGACACGGTTCTCTACGAGCAGTACTTC.

This chain connects TRBV7-9 to TRBJ2-2; 8 nucleotides line up with TRBD2. CDR1 is SEHNR and CDR2 is FQNEAQ in the germline V gene (reference sequence). The CDR3 extends over 13 amino acids. The trim removed 5 bases at V and 6 bases at J, leaving 2 bases unmatched. The CDR3 sequence is CASSPGGAGELFF. In nucleotides, the CDR3 is TGTGCCAGCAGCCCGGGGGGGGCCGGGGAGCTGTTTTTT.

This sequence joins TRBV19 and TRBJ2-3, with 9 bases fitting TRBD2. Germline V gives CDR1 LNHDA, CDR2 SQIVND (reference sequence). The CDR3 totals 14 residues. V was clipped by 7 bases and J by 7 bases; unmatched bases: 9. DNA for the CDR3: TGTGCCAGTAAGGCGGGGGGGCCAACACATACGCAGTATTTT. It translates to CASKAGGPTHTQYF.

The chain uses TRBV30 and TRBJ1-4, with 7 bases aligning to TRBD1. The germline CDR1 and CDR2 sequences are GTSNPN and SVGIG (reference sequence). The CDR3 has 14 residues. Trimming cost V 3 bases and J 3 bases; bases outside gene matches: 4. As DNA, the CDR3 is TGTGCCTGGAGGAGGGGGCCGGCTAATGAAAAACTGTTTTTT. It specifies CAWRRGPANEKLFF.

CDR3 coding DNA: TGTGCCTGGAGTGGGACAGGGTATCAGCCCCAGCATTTT. Its translation is CAWSGTGYQPQHF. The rearrangement uses TRBV30 and TRBJ1-5; 8 bases match TRBD1. V was pared by 1 base and J by 5 bases, with 1 base of the junction left unmatched. The CDR3 runs to 13 residues. Germline V gene lookup returns CDR1 GTSNPN and CDR2 SVGIG (reference sequence).

The chain links TRBV7-8 to TRBJ1-5; possibly TRBD1 for D (6 bases). V was pared by 0 bases and J by 0 bases, with 12 bases between. Germline V lookup: CDR1 SGHVS, CDR2 FQNEAQ. There are 17 residues in the CDR3. The CDR3 spells CASSLARWTDSNQPQHF. Here the CDR3 DNA reads TGTGCCAGCAGCTTAGCGCGGTGGACAGATAGCAATCAGCCCCAGCATTTT.

V usage is TRBV5-4 and J usage is TRBJ2-3, with 15 positions matching TRBD2. The CDR3 has 17 residues. The germline CDR1 and CDR2 sequences are SGHNT and YYREEE (reference sequence). V was pared by 4 bases and J by 0 bases, with 3 bases of the junction left unmatched. The CDR3 DNA is TGTGCCAGCAGCGGACTAGCGGGGGGGCCTAGCACAGATACGCAGTATTTT. Protein sequence: CASSGLAGGPSTDTQYF. Full variable domain (remainder filled in from reference TRBV5-4 and TRBJ2-3): ETGVTQSPTHLIKTRGQQVTLRCSSQSGHNTVSWYQQALGQGPQFIFQYYREEENGRGNFPPRFSGLQFPNYSSELNVNALELDDSALYLCASSGLAGGPSTDTQYFGPGTRLTVL.

This clone was observed once. V gene TRBV6-6 combines with J gene TRBJ1-5; unclear D gene. The CDR3 has 12 amino acids. Trimming removed 5 bases at V and 7 bases at J, with 9 bases between. Looked up from germline, CDR1 is MNHNY and CDR2 is SVGAGI (reference sequence). The CDR3 here is CASSDLRQPQHF. Written as DNA, the CDR3 is TGTGCCAGCAGTGATCTCAGACAGCCCCAGCATTTT.

The table lists this clone with a few counts. The chain carries TRBV4-1 and TRBJ2-2, with 9 nucleotides matching TRBD2. The trim removed 0 bases at V and 7 bases at J, leaving 9 bases unmatched. The CDR3 sequence is 17 residues long. The V gene's germline CDR1 is MGHRA and CDR2 YSYEKL. The CDR3 is CASSQDGRGGAIGELFF. For the CDR3, the DNA is TGCGCCAGCAGCCAAGATGGGCGGGGGGGCGCAATCGGGGAGCTGTTTTTT.

The J gene is TRBJ1-4, the V gene TRBV2; 8 bases agree with TRBD1. The CDR3 has 15 residues. The V gene's germline CDR1 is SNHLY and CDR2 FYNNEI. J was trimmed by 5 bases and V by 6 bases; bases with no gene match: 8. The CDR3, as DNA: TGTGCCAGCAGCGAACTCCGGGACAGGAATGAAAAACTGTTTTTT. It encodes CASSELRDRNEKLFF.

This chain's CDR3 is CATTDRTTSYNSPLHF. The CDR3 DNA follows: TGTGCCACTACCGACAGGACGACCTCCTATAATTCACCCCTCCACTTT. The chain carries TRBV19 and TRBJ1-6; possibly TRBD1 for D (6 bases). Trimming shortened V by 10 bases and J by 0 bases, and 16 bases separated the two germline ends. The CDR3 length is 16 residues. CDR1 is LNHDA and CDR2 is SQIVND in the germline V gene (reference sequence).

CDR3: CASSKTARGNQPQHF. Written as DNA, the CDR3 is TGTGCCAGCAGTAAGACAGCTAGAGGCAATCAGCCCCAGCATTTT. The rearrangement links TRBV6-5 to TRBJ1-5; tentative D call: TRBD1 (5 bases). The length of the CDR3 is 15 residues. CDR1 MNHEY and CDR2 SVGAGI come from the germline V gene. Trimming took off 5 bases at V and 2 bases at J, with 13 bases between the two ends.

There are a few counts of this clone. V is TRBV4-2 and J is TRBJ2-3, with D possibly being TRBD1 (5 bases). The CDR3 loop spans 19 amino acids. Germline-derived CDR1 and CDR2 are LGHNA and YNFKEQ. The germline V and J ends were trimmed by 0 bases and 0 bases, with 19 bases remaining between them. This CDR3 reads CASSQDRGDSRASTDTQYF. CDR3 nucleotide sequence: TGTGCCAGCAGCCAAGATAGAGGCGACAGTAGAGCCAGCACAGATACGCAGTATTTT.

This clone showed up just a few times. The genes are TRBV28 and TRBJ1-1; D not certain. The CDR3 length is 12 residues. Germline V gene lookup returns CDR1 MDHEN and CDR2 SYDVKM. Trimming took off 5 bases at V and 3 bases at J, with 7 bases between the two ends. CDR3 amino acids: CASSDGDTEAFF. In DNA form, the CDR3 reads TGTGCCAGCAGTGACGGGGACACTGAAGCTTTCTTT.

The chain employs TRBV2 and TRBJ2-3, with unresolved D. The CDR3 has 17 residues. Germline V gives CDR1 SNHLY, CDR2 FYNNEI. Between the trimmed V and J ends, which lost 8 bases and 3 bases, there was a span of 24 bases. CDR3 DNA: TGTGCCAGCGTCGCGGCAGAAGTCAAGATAGGTACAGATACGCAGTATTTT. It codes for CASVAAEVKIGTDTQYF.

Here the CDR3 DNA reads TGCAGCGCCCGGGACAGAGATATAATTGCAACTAATGAAAAACTGTTTTTT. Its translation is CSARDRDIIATNEKLFF. The chain employs TRBV29-1 and TRBJ1-4; 7 bases are shared with TRBD1. Germline lookup yields CDR1 SQVTM and CDR2 ANQGSEA. Trimming cost V 7 bases and J 0 bases; bases outside gene matches: 14. This CDR3 spans 17 amino acids.

V gene TRBV2 combines with J gene TRBJ2-5, with 7 nucleotides matching TRBD1. Per germline, CDR1 SNHLY and CDR2 FYNNEI. The CDR3 sequence is 12 residues long. After removal of 8 bases from V and 5 bases from J, the junction contained 5 bases not matched to a gene. The CDR3 DNA sequence: TGTGCCAGCCTACAGGGGCGGGAGACCCAGTACTTC. This gives the protein CASLQGRETQYF.

The chain carries TRBV6-5 and TRBJ1-2; no clear D gene. The V and J ends lost 2 bases and 0 bases respectively, with 13 bases between them. The length of the CDR3 is 16 residues. CDR1 is MNHEY and CDR2 is SVGAGI in the germline V gene. As DNA, the CDR3 is TGTGCCAGCAGTTACCTGACGGAGGGATCTAACTATGGCTACACCTTC. Its translation: CASSYLTEGSNYGYTF.

This chain joins TRBV4-2 and TRBJ2-5; tentatively, D is TRBD2 (5 bases). V shed 2 bases and J shed 4 bases, with 14 bases lying between them. CDR3 length: 15 residues. The germline V gene encodes CDR1 LGHNA and CDR2 YNFKEQ. The CDR3 nucleotides are TGTGCCAGCAGCCAAACCCGAGGGTGGGGAGAGACCCAGTACTTC. It translates to CASSQTRGWGETQYF.

This sequence joins TRBV7-9 and TRBJ1-1, with D hard to call. The CDR3 is made up of 13 amino acids. The V gene lost 3 bases and the J gene lost 0 bases, with 5 bases spanning the gap. Germline values: CDR1 SEHNR, CDR2 FQNEAQ (reference sequence). The CDR3 loop reads CASSFPMNTEAFF. The CDR3 DNA is TGTGCCAGCAGCTTCCCTATGAACACTGAAGCTTTCTTT.

The rearrangement links TRBV7-8 to TRBJ2-3, with 12 bases aligning to TRBD1. Germline CDR1 is SGHVS and CDR2 is FQNEAQ. The CDR3 consists of 18 residues. The V gene end was trimmed by 4 bases and the J gene end by 3 bases; junction bases not matched to a gene: 11. CDR3 coding DNA: TGTGCCAGCAGCTACCCCGGGACAGGGGGCCCCGAGACAGATACGCAGTATTTT. Amino acid sequence: CASSYPGTGGPETDTQYF.

For the CDR3, the DNA is TGTGCCAGCAGCTTGAGGACTAGCGGGAGGATCTACAATGAGCAGTTCTTC. It yields the protein CASSLRTSGRIYNEQFF. The rearrangement uses TRBV7-6 and TRBJ2-1; 14 bases agree with TRBD2. After removal of 3 bases from V and 3 bases from J, the junction contained 4 bases not matched to a gene. CDR3 length: 17 residues. Per the germline V gene, CDR1 is SGHVS and CDR2 is FNYEAQ.

The sample holds a few counts of this clone. The genes are TRBV28 and TRBJ1-5; weak D call: TRBD1 (6 bases). The CDR3 has 14 amino acids. The germline V and J ends were trimmed by 4 bases and 7 bases, with 14 bases remaining between them. Germline CDR1 and CDR2: MDHEN and SYDVKM. This chain's CDR3 is CASSSGQREQPQHF. In DNA form, the CDR3 reads TGTGCCAGCAGTTCCGGACAGCGTGAACAGCCCCAGCATTTT.

This sequence joins TRBV6-2 or TRBV6-3 and TRBJ1-5; 10 nucleotides match TRBD1. CDR3 length: 15 residues. The germline CDR1 and CDR2 sequences are MNHEY and SVGEGT. Unmatched junction bases numbered 4, after V lost 5 bases and J lost 3 bases. The CDR3 coding sequence is TGTGCCAGCAGTACCGGGACAGGGGTCAATCAGCCCCAGCATTTT. Protein product: CASSTGTGVNQPQHF.

The chain uses TRBV7-8 and TRBJ2-4; 7 bases are a match to TRBD2. CDR1 is SGHVS, CDR2 FQNEAQ, per germline. Trimming took 0 bases from V and 9 from J; bases not matched to a gene: 5. The CDR3 is 14 amino acids. CDR3 nucleotide sequence: TGTGCCAGCAGCTTAGCCCGGGGGGTAGGCATTCAGTACTTC. Amino acids: CASSLARGVGIQYF. The whole variable domain, filled in from reference TRBV7-8 and TRBJ2-4, reads GAGVSQSPRYKVAKRGQDVALRCDPISGHVSLFWYQQALGQGPEFLTYFQNEAQLDKSGLPSDRFFAERPEGSVSTLKIQRTQQEDSAVYLCASSLARGVGIQYFGAGTRLSVL.